The 6 T cell receptor beta chains given below trace back to one sample, sequenced in a study of T cells after posttransplantation cyclophosphamide. The data were produced by immunoSEQ multiplex PCR, yet TCRdb's version contains in-frame clones alone and is incomplete. The table lists 10,000 or so clones, about 88% of them singletons, with 1.6% in the top ten. The material sequenced was memory CD4+ T cells sorted from PBMCs. Every receptor here comes from a woman aged 60-75 years in good health, CMV-negative, and a related stem cell transplant donor.

The genes are TRBV9 and TRBJ1-2, with D possibly matching TRBD1 (6 bases). In germline, CDR1 is SGDLS, CDR2 YYNGEE. The germline V and J ends were trimmed by 4 bases and 6 bases, with 22 bases remaining between them. The CDR3 is 16 residues long. The CDR3 DNA is TGTGCCAGCAGCACAGACGTTACAGGGATAACGAATGGCTACACCTTC. Amino acid sequence: CASSTDVTGITNGYTF.

V is TRBV28 and J is TRBJ1-5; D not certain. The ends were cut back, 3 bases at V and 3 bases at J, with 6 bases in the middle. The CDR3 runs 13 residues. CDR1 MDHEN and CDR2 SYDVKM come from the germline V gene. The CDR3 spells CASSFDNNQPQHF. The CDR3 nucleotides are TGTGCCAGCAGTTTCGACAACAATCAGCCCCAGCATTTT.

The chain is built from TRBV5-6 and TRBJ1-5; D not certain. Germline V lookup: CDR1 SGHDT, CDR2 YYEEEE. Trimming took 3 bases from V and 8 from J, leaving 15 bases between them. The CDR3 consists of 14 residues. The chain's CDR3 is CASSWRGKEEPQHF. CDR3 DNA sequence: TGTGCCAGCAGCTGGCGAGGGAAGGAGGAGCCCCAGCATTTT.

The J gene is TRBJ2-3, the V gene TRBV30; 7 nucleotides line up with TRBD2. The CDR3 length is 16 residues. After removal of 1 base from V and 1 base from J, the junction contained 8 bases not matched to a gene. Germline values: CDR1 GTSNPN, CDR2 SVGIG (reference sequence). In nucleotides, the CDR3 is TGTGCCTGGAGTGCCGGTCGTGGGGGGGGCACAGATACGCAGTATTTT. It codes for CAWSAGRGGGTDTQYF.

The chain is built from TRBV7-2 and TRBJ2-5, with 14 nucleotides matching TRBD2. The V gene end was trimmed by 3 bases and the J gene end by 5 bases; junction bases not matched to a gene: 5. CDR3 length equals 16 residues. Germline assignment: CDR1 SGHTA and CDR2 FQGNSA. The CDR3 protein is CASSLTSGGAGETQYF. The CDR3 nucleotides are TGTGCCAGCAGCTTGACTAGCGGGGGGGCCGGTGAGACCCAGTACTTC.

The V call is TRBV9, the J call TRBJ2-3; D possibly corresponds to TRBD2 (6 bases). V was cut by 4 bases and J by 2 bases, with 26 bases left in between. The CDR3 runs to 19 residues. Germline CDR1 and CDR2: SGDLS and YYNGEE. The DNA for the CDR3 is TGTGCCAGCAGCCCTGAATGGGGAGCGGGTGATGCCTACACAGATACGCAGTATTTT. Protein product: CASSPEWGAGDAYTDTQYF. Full variable domain (outside the CDR3, taken from reference TRBV9 and TRBJ2-3): DSGVTQTPKHLITATGQRVTLRCSPRSGDLSVYWYQQSLDQGLQFLIQYYNGEERAKGNILERFSAQQFPDLHSELNLSSLELGDSALYFCASSPEWGAGDAYTDTQYFGPGTRLTVL.